The sequence of this TCR beta chain was determined in a study of vaccination effects on CD4 cells after COVID-19. Study-level background: Samples came 142 and 148 days after COVID-19 diagnosis, before vaccination.

Sequenced by immunoSEQ multiplex PCR; TCRdb stores in-frame clones only, minus some. Altogether some 63,000 clones are present, 65% to 75% being singletons, with the ten largest covering roughly 25%. About this clone: Its antigen is unidentified.

Once cultured for 10 days, the cells underwent separation to obtain CD4+ T cells. V dropped 2 bases and J dropped 2 bases, with 12 bases sitting between them. Germline values: CDR1 SGHTA, CDR2 FQGNSA. CDR3 length: 15 residues. The specimen comprised CD4+ T cells from PBMCs cultured without peptide, sampled before COVID-19 vaccination. The chain employs TRBV7-2 and TRBJ1-2; no firm D call. The origin of this receptor is a human donor who had a prior SARS-CoV-2 infection. CDR3 DNA: TGTGCCAGCAGCTTACTATCTCTGACGAACTATGGCTACACCTTC. It codes for CASSLLSLTNYGYTF.